This T cell receptor (beta chain) stems from a study of T cells in Graves' hyperthyroidism and ophthalmopathy. The V gene's germline CDR1 is SGHAT and CDR2 FQNNGV. The CDR3 runs 16 residues. With 2 bases clipped from V and 7 bases from J, the junction kept 10 bases outside the gene matches. Amplification yielded TCR beta CDR3 regions, with RNA transcripts as the source. In the first-round RT-PCR of the TCR CDR3, the HTBI primer set was used. Via MiXCR, TCRdb re-called the multiplex PCR reads, giving one row per CDR3 protein. The sample lists roughly 500,000 distinct CDR3 sequences, approximately 25% occurring once.

The receptor was derived from a woman under 40 with Graves' ophthalmopathy. The chain recombines TRBV11-2 with TRBJ1-2; 10 positions agree with TRBD1. The specimen was blood. The chain's CDR3 is CASSLQTGGAAGGYTF. CDR3 coding DNA: TGTGCCAGCAGCTTACAGACAGGGGGCGCGGCTGGTGGCTACACCTTC. The full variable domain, with the rest looked up from reference TRBV11-2 and TRBJ1-2, is EAGVAQSPRYKIIEKRQSVAFWCNPISGHATLYWYQQILGQGPKLLIQFQNNGVVDDSQLPKDRFSAERLKGVDSTLKIQPAKLEDSAVYLCASSLQTGGAAGGYTFGSGTRLTVV.